This TCR beta chain was identified during a study of T cell responses to AZD1222 COVID-19 vaccine. Per the germline V gene, CDR1 is SGDLS and CDR2 is YYNGEE. V lost 0 bases and J 1 base, leaving 5 bases between the germline ends. The CDR3 extends over 14 amino acids. TCRdb's copy holds only in-frame clones and misses some; the assay was immunoSEQ multiplex PCR. The table includes 150,000 or so clones, roughly nine tenths detected once. The TCR sequence derives from an adult in good health. The chain carries TRBV9 and TRBJ1-5, with D unresolved. The sample was peripheral blood, taken on day 0 of AZD1222 vaccination. The CDR3 loop reads CASSVGRSNQPQHF. The CDR3 bases are TGTGCCAGCAGCGTAGGACGGAGCAATCAGCCCCAGCATTTT. Full variable domain (missing parts from reference TRBV9 and TRBJ1-5): DSGVTQTPKHLITATGQRVTLRCSPRSGDLSVYWYQQSLDQGLQFLIQYYNGEERAKGNILERFSAQQFPDLHSELNLSSLELGDSALYFCASSVGRSNQPQHFGDGTRLSIL.